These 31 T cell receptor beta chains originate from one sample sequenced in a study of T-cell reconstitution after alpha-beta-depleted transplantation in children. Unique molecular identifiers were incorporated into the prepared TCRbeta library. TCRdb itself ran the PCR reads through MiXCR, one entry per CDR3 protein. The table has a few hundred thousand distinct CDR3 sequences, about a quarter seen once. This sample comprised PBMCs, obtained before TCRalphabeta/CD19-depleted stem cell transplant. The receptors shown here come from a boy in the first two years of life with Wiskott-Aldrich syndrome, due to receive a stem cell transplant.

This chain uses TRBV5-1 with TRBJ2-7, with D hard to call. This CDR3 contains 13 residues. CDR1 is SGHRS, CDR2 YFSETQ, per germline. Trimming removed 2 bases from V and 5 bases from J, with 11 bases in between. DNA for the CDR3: TGCGCCAGCAGCTTATCTAGAATGAACGAGCAGTACTTC. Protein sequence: CASSLSRMNEQYF. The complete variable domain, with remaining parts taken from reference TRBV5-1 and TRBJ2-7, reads KAGVTQTPRYLIKTRGQQVTLSCSPISGHRSVSWYQQTPGQGLQFLFEYFSETQRNKGNFPGRFSGRQFSNSRSEMNVSTLELGDSALYLCASSLSRMNEQYFGPGTRLTVT.

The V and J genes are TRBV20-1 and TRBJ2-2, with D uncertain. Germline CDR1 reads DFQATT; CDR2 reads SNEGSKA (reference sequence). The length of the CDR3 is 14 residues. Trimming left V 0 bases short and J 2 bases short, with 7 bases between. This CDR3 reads CSARDMENTGELFF. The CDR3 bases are TGCAGTGCTAGAGATATGGAAAACACCGGGGAGCTGTTTTTT.

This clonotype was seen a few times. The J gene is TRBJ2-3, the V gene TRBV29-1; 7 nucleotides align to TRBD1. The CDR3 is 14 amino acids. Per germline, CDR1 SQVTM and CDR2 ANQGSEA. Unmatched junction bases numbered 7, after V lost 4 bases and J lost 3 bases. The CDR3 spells CSVAGDSGTDTQYF. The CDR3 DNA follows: TGCAGCGTTGCCGGGGACAGCGGTACAGATACGCAGTATTTT.

The CDR3 DNA reads as TGTGCCAGCAGCTCCCCGACTAGCGGGAGGGCCAATGAGCAGTTCTTC. This codes for CASSSPTSGRANEQFF. This chain connects TRBV5-6 to TRBJ2-1; 14 bases are a match to TRBD2. Losses at the gene ends were 3 bases for V and 6 bases for J; bases not matched to a gene: 5. This CDR3 spans 16 amino acids. The germline CDR1 and CDR2 sequences are SGHDT and YYEEEE. The full variable domain, rest sourced from reference TRBV5-6 and TRBJ2-1, is DAGVTQSPTHLIKTRGQQVTLRCSPKSGHDTVSWYQQALGQGPQFIFQYYEEEERQRGNFPDRFSGHQFPNYSSELNVNALLLGDSALYLCASSSPTSGRANEQFFGPGTRLTVL.

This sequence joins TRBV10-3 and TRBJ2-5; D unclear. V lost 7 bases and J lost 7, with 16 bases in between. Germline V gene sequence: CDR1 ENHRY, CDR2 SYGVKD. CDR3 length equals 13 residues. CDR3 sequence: CAINPGPEGTQYF. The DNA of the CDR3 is TGTGCCATCAACCCGGGTCCCGAAGGGACCCAGTACTTC.

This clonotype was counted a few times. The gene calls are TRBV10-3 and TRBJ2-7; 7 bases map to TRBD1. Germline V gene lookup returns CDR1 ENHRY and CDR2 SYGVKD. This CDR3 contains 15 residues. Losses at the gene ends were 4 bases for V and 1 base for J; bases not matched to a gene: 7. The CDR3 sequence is CAISGGQIQSYEQYF. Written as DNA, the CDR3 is TGTGCCATCAGTGGGGGACAGATACAATCCTACGAGCAGTACTTC.

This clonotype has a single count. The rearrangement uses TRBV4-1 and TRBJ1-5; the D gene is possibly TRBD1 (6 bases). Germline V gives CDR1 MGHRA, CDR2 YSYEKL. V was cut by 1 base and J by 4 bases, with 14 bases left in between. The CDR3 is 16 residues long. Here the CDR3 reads CASSQGLDRLNQPQHF. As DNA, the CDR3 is TGCGCCAGCAGCCAAGGGTTAGACAGGCTAAATCAGCCCCAGCATTTT.

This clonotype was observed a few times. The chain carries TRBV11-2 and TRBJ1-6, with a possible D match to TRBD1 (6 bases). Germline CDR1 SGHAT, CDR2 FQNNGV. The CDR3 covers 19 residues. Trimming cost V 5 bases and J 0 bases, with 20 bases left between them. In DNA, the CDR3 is TGTGCCAGCAGCCCCGCTGGGCAGGGGACGAGCTCCTATAATTCACCCCTCCACTTT. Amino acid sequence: CASSPAGQGTSSYNSPLHF.

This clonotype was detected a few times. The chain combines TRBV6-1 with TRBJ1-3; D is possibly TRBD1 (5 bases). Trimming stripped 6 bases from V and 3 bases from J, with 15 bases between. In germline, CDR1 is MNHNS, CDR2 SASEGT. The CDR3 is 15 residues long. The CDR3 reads CASRLDSSVGNTIYF. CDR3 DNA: TGTGCCAGCAGACTAGACAGCTCAGTTGGAAACACCATATATTTT.

CDR3 DNA sequence: TGTGCCATCAGTGTTTTCCGTCTGGGCGCCGGGGAGCTGTTTTTT. Protein: CAISVFRLGAGELFF. This chain uses TRBV10-3 with TRBJ2-2; D remains ambiguous. CDR1 is ENHRY, CDR2 SYGVKD, per germline. V gave up 4 bases and J gave up 6 bases, with 15 bases separating them. The CDR3 runs to 15 residues.

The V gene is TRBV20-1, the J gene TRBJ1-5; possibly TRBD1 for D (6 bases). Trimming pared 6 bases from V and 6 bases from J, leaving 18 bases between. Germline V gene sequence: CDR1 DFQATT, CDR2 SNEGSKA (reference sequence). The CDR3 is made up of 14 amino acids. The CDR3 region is CSAIDRLAVQPQHF. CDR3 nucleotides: TGCAGTGCCATTGACAGGCTGGCGGTTCAGCCCCAGCATTTT.

This CDR3 is CASSLDRGAGARGTQYF. The CDR3 DNA reads TGTGCCAGCAGCCTAGACAGAGGAGCGGGAGCTCGGGGGACCCAGTACTTC. The chain couples TRBV27 to TRBJ2-5, with 8 bases matching TRBD2. The ends lost 6 bases at V and 7 bases at J; junction bases unmatched: 19. CDR3 size: 17 residues. Germline values: CDR1 MNHEY, CDR2 SMNVEV (reference sequence).

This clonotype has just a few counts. The CDR3 DNA is TGTGCCAGCAGCTTTCGTCGGGCCTCCTACAATGAGCAGTTCTTC. Translation: CASSFRRASYNEQFF. The chain combines TRBV7-2 with TRBJ2-1; D gene ambiguous. Per the germline V gene, CDR1 is SGHTA and CDR2 is FQGNSA. V lost 3 bases to trimming and J lost 0 bases, with 9 bases between them. CDR3 size: 15 residues.

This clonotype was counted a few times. CDR3 coding DNA: TGTGCCAGCAGTTACTTACTAGCGGGCGAGCAGTACTTC. Its protein is CASSYLLAGEQYF. J is TRBJ2-7 and V is TRBV6-6; 9 nucleotides agree with TRBD2. Germline CDR1 and CDR2: MNHNY and SVGAGI (reference sequence). The CDR3 is 13 amino acids. Germline trimming cut 1 base from V and 6 bases from J; bases unmatched to any gene: 1.

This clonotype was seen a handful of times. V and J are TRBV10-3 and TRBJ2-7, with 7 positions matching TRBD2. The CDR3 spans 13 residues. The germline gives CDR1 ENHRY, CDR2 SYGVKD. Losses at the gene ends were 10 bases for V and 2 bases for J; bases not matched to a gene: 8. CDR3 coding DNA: TGTGCCACCCAGGGACTACCGGCCTACGAGCAGTACTTC. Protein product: CATQGLPAYEQYF.

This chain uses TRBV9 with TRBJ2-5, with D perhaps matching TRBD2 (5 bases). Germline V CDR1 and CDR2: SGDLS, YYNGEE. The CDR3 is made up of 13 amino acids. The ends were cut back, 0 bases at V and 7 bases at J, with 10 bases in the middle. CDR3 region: CASSVGGAGTQYF. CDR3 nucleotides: TGTGCCAGCAGCGTAGGGGGAGCCGGGACCCAGTACTTC. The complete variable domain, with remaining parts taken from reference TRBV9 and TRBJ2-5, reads DSGVTQTPKHLITATGQRVTLRCSPRSGDLSVYWYQQSLDQGLQFLIQYYNGEERAKGNILERFSAQQFPDLHSELNLSSLELGDSALYFCASSVGGAGTQYFGPGTRLLVL.

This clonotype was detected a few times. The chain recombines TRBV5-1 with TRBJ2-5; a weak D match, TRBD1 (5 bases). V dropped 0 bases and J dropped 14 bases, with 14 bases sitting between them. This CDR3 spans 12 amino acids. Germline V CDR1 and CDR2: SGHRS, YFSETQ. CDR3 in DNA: TGCGCCAGCAGCTTGGAGGGGAAGTCGGGTTACTTC. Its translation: CASSLEGKSGYF. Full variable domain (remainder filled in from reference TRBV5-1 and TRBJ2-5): KAGVTQTPRYLIKTRGQQVTLSCSPISGHRSVSWYQQTPGQGLQFLFEYFSETQRNKGNFPGRFSGRQFSNSRSEMNVSTLELGDSALYLCASSLEGKSGYFGPGTRLLVL.

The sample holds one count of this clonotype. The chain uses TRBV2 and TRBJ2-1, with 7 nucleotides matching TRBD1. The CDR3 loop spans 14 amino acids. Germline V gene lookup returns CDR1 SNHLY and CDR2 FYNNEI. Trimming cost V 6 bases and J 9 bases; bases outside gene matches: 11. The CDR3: CASRKKTGPSEQFF. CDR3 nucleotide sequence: TGTGCCAGCAGAAAGAAGACAGGGCCAAGTGAGCAGTTCTTC.

In nucleotides, the CDR3 is TGTGCCAGCAGCGCAACTGGGACTAACATTCGAAACATTCAGTACTTC. It is translated as CASSATGTNIRNIQYF. This chain links TRBV7-2 with TRBJ2-4; 7 bases are a match to TRBD2. Trimming cost V 5 bases and J 6 bases; bases outside gene matches: 13. Germline V gene data show CDR1 as SGHTA and CDR2 as FQGNSA. The CDR3 has 16 amino acids.

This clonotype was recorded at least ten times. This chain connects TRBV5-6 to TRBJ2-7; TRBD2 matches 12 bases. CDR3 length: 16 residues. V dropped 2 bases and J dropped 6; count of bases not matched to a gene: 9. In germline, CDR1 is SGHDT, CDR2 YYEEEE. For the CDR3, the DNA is TGTGCCAGCAGCTTCCAGACTAGCGGGAGTCCCGCCGAGCAGTACTTC. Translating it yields CASSFQTSGSPAEQYF.

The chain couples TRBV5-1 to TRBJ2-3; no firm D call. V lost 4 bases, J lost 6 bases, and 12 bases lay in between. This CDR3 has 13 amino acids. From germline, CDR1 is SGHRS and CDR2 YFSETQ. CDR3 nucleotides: TGCGCCAGCAGCAAAACGGTGCGGGATACGCAGTATTTT. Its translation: CASSKTVRDTQYF.

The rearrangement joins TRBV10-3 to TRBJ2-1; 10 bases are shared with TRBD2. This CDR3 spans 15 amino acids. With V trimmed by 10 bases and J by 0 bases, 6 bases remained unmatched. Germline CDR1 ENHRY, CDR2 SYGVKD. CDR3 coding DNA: TGTGCCACAGGGACTAGCGTCAGCTCCTACAATGAGCAGTTCTTC. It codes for CATGTSVSSYNEQFF.

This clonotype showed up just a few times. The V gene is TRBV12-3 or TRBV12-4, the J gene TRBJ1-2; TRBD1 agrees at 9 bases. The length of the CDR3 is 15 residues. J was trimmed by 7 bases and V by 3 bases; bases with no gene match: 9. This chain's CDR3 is CASSFGQGIGRGYTF. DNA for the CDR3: TGTGCCAGCAGTTTCGGACAGGGGATTGGTCGTGGCTACACCTTC.

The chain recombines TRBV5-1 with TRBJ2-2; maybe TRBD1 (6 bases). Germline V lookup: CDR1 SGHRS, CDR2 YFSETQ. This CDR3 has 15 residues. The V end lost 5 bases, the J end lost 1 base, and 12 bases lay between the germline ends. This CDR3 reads CASRRGSLNTGELFF. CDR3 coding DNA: TGCGCCAGCAGGAGGGGGAGCTTGAACACCGGGGAGCTGTTTTTT.

DNA of the CDR3: TGTGCCAGCAGCTTTCGGGAGGGCCGGGATGAGCAGTTCTTC. As protein: CASSFREGRDEQFF. The gene calls are TRBV7-9 and TRBJ2-1, with 8 bases aligning to TRBD2. This CDR3 spans 14 amino acids. Germline-derived CDR1 and CDR2 are SEHNR and FQNEAQ (reference sequence). V shed 3 bases, J shed 8 bases, and the junction held 6 bases outside the gene matches.

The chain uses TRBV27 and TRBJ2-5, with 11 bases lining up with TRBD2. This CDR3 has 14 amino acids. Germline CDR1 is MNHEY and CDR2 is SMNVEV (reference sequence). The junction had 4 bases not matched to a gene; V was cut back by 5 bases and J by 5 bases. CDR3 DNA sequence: TGTGCCAGCAGTCGACTAGCGGGACGGGAGACCCAGTACTTC. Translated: CASSRLAGRETQYF.

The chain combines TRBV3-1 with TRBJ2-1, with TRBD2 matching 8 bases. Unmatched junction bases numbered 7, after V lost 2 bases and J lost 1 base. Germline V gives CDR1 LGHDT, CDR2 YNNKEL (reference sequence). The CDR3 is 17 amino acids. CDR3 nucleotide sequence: TGTGCCAGCAGCCAACGACTAGCGCGAATATCCTACAATGAGCAGTTCTTC. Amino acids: CASSQRLARISYNEQFF.

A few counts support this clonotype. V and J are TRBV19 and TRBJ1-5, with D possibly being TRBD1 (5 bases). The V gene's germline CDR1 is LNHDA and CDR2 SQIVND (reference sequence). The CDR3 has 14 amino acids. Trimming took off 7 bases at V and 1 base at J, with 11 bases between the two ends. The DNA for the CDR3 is TGTGCCAGTACCCCCGGGGGGAGCAATCAGCCCCAGCATTTT. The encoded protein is CASTPGGSNQPQHF.

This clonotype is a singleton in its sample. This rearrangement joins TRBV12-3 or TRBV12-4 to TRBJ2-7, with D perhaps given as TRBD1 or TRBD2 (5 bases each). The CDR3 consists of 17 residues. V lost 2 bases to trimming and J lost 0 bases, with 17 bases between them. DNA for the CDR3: TGTGCCAGCAGTTTAAGAATTTCGGGAAGGGGCTCCTACGAGCAGTACTTC. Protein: CASSLRISGRGSYEQYF.

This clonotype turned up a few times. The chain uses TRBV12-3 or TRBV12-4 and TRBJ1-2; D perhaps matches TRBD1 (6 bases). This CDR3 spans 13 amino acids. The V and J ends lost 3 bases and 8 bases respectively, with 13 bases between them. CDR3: CASSLGAGGGYTF. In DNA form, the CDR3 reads TGTGCCAGCAGTTTGGGGGCCGGGGGAGGCTACACCTTC.

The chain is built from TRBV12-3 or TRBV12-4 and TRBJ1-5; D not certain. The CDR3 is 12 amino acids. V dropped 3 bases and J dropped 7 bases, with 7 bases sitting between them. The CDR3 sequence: CASSFEVQPQHF. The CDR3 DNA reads TGTGCCAGCAGTTTTGAGGTCCAGCCCCAGCATTTT.